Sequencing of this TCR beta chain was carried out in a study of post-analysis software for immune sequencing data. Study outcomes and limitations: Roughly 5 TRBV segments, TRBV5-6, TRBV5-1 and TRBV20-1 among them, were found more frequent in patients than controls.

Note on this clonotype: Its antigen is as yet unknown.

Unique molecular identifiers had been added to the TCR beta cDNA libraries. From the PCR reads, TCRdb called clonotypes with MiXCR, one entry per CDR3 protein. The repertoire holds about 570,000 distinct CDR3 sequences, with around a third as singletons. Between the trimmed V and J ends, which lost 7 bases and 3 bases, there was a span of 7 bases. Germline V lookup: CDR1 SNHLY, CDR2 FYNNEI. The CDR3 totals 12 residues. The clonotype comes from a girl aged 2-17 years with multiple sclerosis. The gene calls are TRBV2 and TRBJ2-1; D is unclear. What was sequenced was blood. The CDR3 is CASTYSYNEQFF. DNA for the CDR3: TGTGCCAGCACTTACAGCTACAATGAGCAGTTCTTC.